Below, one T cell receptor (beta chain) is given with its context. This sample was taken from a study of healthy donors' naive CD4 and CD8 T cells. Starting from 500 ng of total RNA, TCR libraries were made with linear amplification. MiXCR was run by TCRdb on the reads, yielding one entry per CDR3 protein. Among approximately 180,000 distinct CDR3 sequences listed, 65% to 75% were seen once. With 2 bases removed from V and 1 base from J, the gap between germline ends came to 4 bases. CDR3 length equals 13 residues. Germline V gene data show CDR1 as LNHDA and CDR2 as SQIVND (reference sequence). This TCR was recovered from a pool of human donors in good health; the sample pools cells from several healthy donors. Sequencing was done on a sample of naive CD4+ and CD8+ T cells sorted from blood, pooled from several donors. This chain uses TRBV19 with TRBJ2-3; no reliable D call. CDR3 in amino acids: CASSISGTDTQYF. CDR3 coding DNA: TGTGCCAGTAGTATATCCGGCACAGATACGCAGTATTTT. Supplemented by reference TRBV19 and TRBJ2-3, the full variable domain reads DGGITQSPKYLFRKEGQNVTLSCEQNLNHDAMYWYRQDPGQGLRLIYYSQIVNDFQKGDIAEGYSVSREKKESFPLTVTSAQKNPTAFYLCASSISGTDTQYFGPGTRLTVL.